This T cell receptor beta chain was documented in a study of metastatic and nonmetastatic thyroid tumors. Study overall: Where malignant and benign thyroid patients were concerned, repertoires were compared across blood and tumor or nodule tissue.

Whole-study results and caveats: Benign nodules were reported to have significantly lower TCR beta diversity than malignant thyroid tumors, in blood and tumor.

Of note for this clone: The antigen is not known.

V lost 4 bases and J lost 3, with 9 bases in between. There are 13 residues in the CDR3. Germline-derived CDR1 and CDR2 are MGHRA and YSYEKL. TCRdb reassembled clones from the PCR reads with MiXCR. The top ten hold approximately 6.1% of the sample, which has more than 15,000 clones, approximately 26% seen once. Treatment of any kind had been given to no patient before thyroid surgery. The clonotype was recovered from a female donor with papillary thyroid cancer or a benign thyroid nodule (not recorded which). Some clones in this sample may be carry-over from other donors' samples. This rearrangement joins TRBV4-1 to TRBJ1-1; D gene uncertain. Sample: blood. As DNA, the CDR3 is TGCGCCAGCAGCCCTCGCGGGGACACTGAAGCTTTCTTT. Translating gives CASSPRGDTEAFF.